What follows is one T cell receptor beta chain and its context. This sample stems from a study of blood T cell repertoires in COVID-19. Overall study context: T cells, B-cell-depleted T cells, or PBMCs supplied cDNA or gDNA.

Recovered participants had two consecutive negative NP/OP PCR tests, healthcare professional clearance, or symptom resolution. Profiled with immunoSEQ multiplex PCR; TCRdb holds only in-frame clones, not every one. The data show around 260,000 clones, 70% to 90% seen once. The clonotype originates from a young woman who had recovered from COVID-19. The specimen sequenced was PBMCs or T cells enriched from blood (not recorded which).

The CDR3 here is CASSIIGGEEAFF. The CDR3 region has the DNA TGTGCCAGTAGTATTATTGGGGGGGAAGAAGCTTTCTTT. This chain connects TRBV19 to TRBJ1-1, with TRBD1 as a possible D gene (5 bases). This CDR3 is built from 13 residues. Trimming stripped 3 bases from V and 8 bases from J, with 13 bases between. The germline V gene has CDR1 LNHDA and CDR2 SQIVND (reference sequence). Looking up the rest from reference TRBV19 and TRBJ1-1 gives the full variable domain: DGGITQSPKYLFRKEGQNVTLSCEQNLNHDAMYWYRQDPGQGLRLIYYSQIVNDFQKGDIAEGYSVSREKKESFPLTVTSAQKNPTAFYLCASSIIGGEEAFFGQGTRLTVV.